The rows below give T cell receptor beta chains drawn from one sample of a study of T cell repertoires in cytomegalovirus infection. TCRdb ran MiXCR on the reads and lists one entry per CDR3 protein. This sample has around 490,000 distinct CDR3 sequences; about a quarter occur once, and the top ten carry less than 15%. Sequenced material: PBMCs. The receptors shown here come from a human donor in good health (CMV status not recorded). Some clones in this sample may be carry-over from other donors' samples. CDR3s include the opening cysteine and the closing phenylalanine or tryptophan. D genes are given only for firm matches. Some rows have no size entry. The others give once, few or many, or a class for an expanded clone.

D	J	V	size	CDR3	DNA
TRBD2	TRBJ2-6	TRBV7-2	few	CASSRDLAGVPGANVLTF	TGTGCCAGCAGCCGGGATCTAGCGGGAGTGCCTGGGGCCAACGTCCTGACTTTC
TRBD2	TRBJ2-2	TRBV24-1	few	CATSGRSRTGELFF	TGTGCCACCAGCGGGAGGTCCCGAACCGGGGAGCTGTTTTTT
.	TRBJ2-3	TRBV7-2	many	CASSPDLLRADTQYF	TGTGCCAGCAGTCCGGACTTACTCCGCGCAGATACGCAGTATTTT
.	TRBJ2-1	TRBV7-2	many	CASSFGGGKLVYSEQFF	TGTGCCAGCAGCTTCGGTGGCGGGAAACTTGTATACAGTGAGCAGTTCTTC
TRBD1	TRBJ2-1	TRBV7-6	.	CASSFAGQGVGEQFF	TGTGCCAGCAGCTTCGCGGGACAGGGGGTAGGTGAGCAGTTCTTC
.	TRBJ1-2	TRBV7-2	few	CASSGRTASNYGYTF	TGTGCCAGCAGCGGGCGGACAGCCTCTAACTATGGCTACACCTTC
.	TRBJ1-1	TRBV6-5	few	CASSYLMTGTGNTEAFF	TGTGCCAGCAGTTACCTGATGACTGGGACCGGGAACACTGAAGCTTTCTTT
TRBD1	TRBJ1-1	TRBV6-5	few	CASSPGTAFMNTEAFF	TGTGCCAGCAGCCCCGGGACAGCCTTCATGAACACTGAAGCTTTCTTT
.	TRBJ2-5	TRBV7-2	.	CASSLGWQGRGETQYF	TGTGCCAGCAGCTTAGGCTGGCAGGGGCGGGGAGAGACCCAGTACTTC
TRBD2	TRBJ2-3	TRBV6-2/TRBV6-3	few	CASRITMGAGGNTDTQYF	TGTGCCAGCAGAATTACCATGGGAGCGGGAGGCAACACAGATACGCAGTATTTT
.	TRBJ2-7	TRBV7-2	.	CASSLVPEEGGEQYF	TGTGCCAGCAGCTTAGTCCCCGAGGAAGGGGGCGAGCAGTACTTC
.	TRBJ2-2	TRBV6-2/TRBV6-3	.	CASGGASTGELFF	TGTGCCAGCGGGGGGGCGAGCACCGGGGAGCTGTTTTTT
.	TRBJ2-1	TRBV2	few	CASGGLPRNEQFF	TGTGCCAGCGGGGGCCTACCACGGAATGAGCAGTTCTTC
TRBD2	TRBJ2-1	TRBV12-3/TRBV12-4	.	CASKWTSENEQFF	TGTGCCAGCAAATGGACTAGCGAGAATGAGCAGTTCTTC
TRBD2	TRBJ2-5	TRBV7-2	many	CASSLTSGGVGTQYF	TGTGCCAGCAGCTTGACTAGCGGGGGGGTGGGGACCCAGTACTTC
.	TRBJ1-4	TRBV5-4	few	CASSLGGRKNEKLFF	TGTGCCAGCAGCTTGGGTGGGAGAAAGAATGAAAAACTGTTTTTT
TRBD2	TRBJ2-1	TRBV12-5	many	CASGYLLVAGGHEQFF	TGTGCTAGTGGTTACCTTTTAGTAGCGGGAGGTCATGAGCAGTTCTTC
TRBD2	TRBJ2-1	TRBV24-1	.	CATSDPGLAASYNEQFF	TGTGCCACCAGTGATCCCGGACTAGCTGCGTCCTACAATGAGCAGTTCTTC
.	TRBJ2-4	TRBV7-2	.	CASSLSGSKNIQYF	TGTGCCAGCAGCTTGTCAGGGTCTAAAAACATTCAGTACTTC
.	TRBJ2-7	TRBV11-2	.	CASSLGTPRHEQYF	TGTGCCAGCAGCTTAGGTACTCCCAGGCACGAGCAGTACTTC
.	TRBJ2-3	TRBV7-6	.	CASSSFLGLLSDTQYF	TGTGCCAGCAGCTCCTTCCTTGGGCTGCTCTCAGATACGCAGTATTTT
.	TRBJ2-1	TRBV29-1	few	CSPVGGASNEQFF	TGCAGCCCTGTGGGAGGTGCCAGCAATGAGCAGTTCTTC
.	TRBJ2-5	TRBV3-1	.	CASSQTETQYF	TGTGCCAGCAGCCAGACAGAGACCCAGTACTTC
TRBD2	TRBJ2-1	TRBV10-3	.	CAIEGLAGGEQFF	TGTGCCATCGAGGGACTAGCGGGCGGTGAGCAGTTCTTC
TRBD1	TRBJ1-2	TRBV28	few	CASRSPGGGSYGYTF	TGTGCCAGCAGGTCCCCGGGAGGGGGCAGCTATGGCTACACCTTC
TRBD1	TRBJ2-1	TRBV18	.	CASSPDLQGARNEQFF	TGTGCCAGCTCACCCGATTTGCAGGGGGCTAGGAATGAGCAGTTCTTC
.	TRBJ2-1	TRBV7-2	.	CASSSKRRAPLTYNEQFF	TGTGCCAGCAGCTCCAAACGGAGGGCCCCCTTGACCTACAATGAGCAGTTCTTC
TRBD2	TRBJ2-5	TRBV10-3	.	CAISATSGMSETQYF	TGTGCCATCAGCGCGACTAGCGGGATGTCTGAGACCCAGTACTTC
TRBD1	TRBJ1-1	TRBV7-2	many	CASSPAQDRVEAFF	TGTGCCAGCAGCCCCGCCCAGGACAGGGTTGAAGCTTTCTTT
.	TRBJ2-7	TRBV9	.	CASSVGSGNYEQYF	TGTGCCAGCAGCGTAGGTAGCGGAAACTACGAGCAGTACTTC
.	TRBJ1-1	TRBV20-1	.	CRAVLRNTEAFF	TGCAGGGCCGTACTTAGGAACACTGAAGCTTTCTTT
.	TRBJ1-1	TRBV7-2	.	CASSFKMNTEAFF	TGTGCCAGCAGTTTCAAGATGAACACTGAAGCTTTCTTT
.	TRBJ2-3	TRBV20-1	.	CSARNLRQYSTDTQYF	TGCAGTGCTAGAAACTTACGACAGTATAGCACAGATACGCAGTATTTT
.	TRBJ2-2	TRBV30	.	CAWSALGGPGELFF	TGTGCCTGGAGTGCCCTCGGGGGCCCCGGGGAGCTGTTTTTT
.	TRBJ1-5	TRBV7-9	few	CASSSPGSRQPQHF	TGTGCCAGCAGCTCCCCGGGGTCGAGGCAGCCCCAGCATTTT
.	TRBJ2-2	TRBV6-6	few	CALLGSGELFF	TGTGCGCTTTTAGGGTCCGGGGAGCTGTTTTTT
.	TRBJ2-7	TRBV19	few	CASSIRTFSYEQYF	TGTGCCAGTAGTATCAGGACCTTTTCCTACGAGCAGTACTTC
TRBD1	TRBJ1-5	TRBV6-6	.	CASSPTPGGRDQPQHF	TGTGCCAGCAGTCCCACCCCAGGGGGCAGGGATCAGCCCCAGCATTTT
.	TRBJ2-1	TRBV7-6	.	CASSFGRLRLNEQFF	TGTGCCAGCAGCTTTGGGAGATTGCGCCTCAATGAGCAGTTCTTC
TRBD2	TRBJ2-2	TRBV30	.	CAWSGTSGLNTGELFF	TGTGCCTGGAGTGGGACTAGCGGATTGAACACCGGGGAGCTGTTTTTT
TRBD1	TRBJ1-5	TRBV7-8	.	CASSLRGLEGVNQPQHF	TGTGCCAGCAGCCTCAGGGGGCTGGAGGGAGTAAATCAGCCCCAGCATTTT
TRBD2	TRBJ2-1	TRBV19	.	CASSMTGTSGRGEQFF	TGTGCCAGTAGTATGACCGGGACTAGCGGGAGAGGTGAGCAGTTCTTC
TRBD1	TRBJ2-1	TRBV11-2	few	CASSLDFLEGAGNEQFF	TGTGCCAGCAGCTTAGATTTTTTAGAGGGGGCTGGCAATGAGCAGTTCTTC
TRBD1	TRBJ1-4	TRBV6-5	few	CASQTLQTGTAWDNEKLFF	TGTGCCAGCCAGACACTTCAAACCGGGACAGCTTGGGATAATGAAAAACTGTTTTTT
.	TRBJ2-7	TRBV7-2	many	CASTLASSSRGHYEQYF	TGTGCCAGCACCCTAGCTTCCTCCTCCCGGGGTCACTACGAGCAGTACTTC
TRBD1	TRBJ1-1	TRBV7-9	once	CASSLSMGTGGRVNTEAFF	TGTGCCAGCAGCTTATCGATGGGGACAGGGGGACGGGTGAACACTGAAGCTTTCTTT
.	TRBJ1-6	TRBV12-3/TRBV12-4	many	CASSSSMDLSPLHF	TGTGCCAGCAGTTCCTCTATGGACCTATCACCCCTCCACTTT
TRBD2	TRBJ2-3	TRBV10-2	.	CASSALAGSATQYF	TGCGCCAGCAGTGCACTAGCGGGGTCTGCTACGCAGTATTTT